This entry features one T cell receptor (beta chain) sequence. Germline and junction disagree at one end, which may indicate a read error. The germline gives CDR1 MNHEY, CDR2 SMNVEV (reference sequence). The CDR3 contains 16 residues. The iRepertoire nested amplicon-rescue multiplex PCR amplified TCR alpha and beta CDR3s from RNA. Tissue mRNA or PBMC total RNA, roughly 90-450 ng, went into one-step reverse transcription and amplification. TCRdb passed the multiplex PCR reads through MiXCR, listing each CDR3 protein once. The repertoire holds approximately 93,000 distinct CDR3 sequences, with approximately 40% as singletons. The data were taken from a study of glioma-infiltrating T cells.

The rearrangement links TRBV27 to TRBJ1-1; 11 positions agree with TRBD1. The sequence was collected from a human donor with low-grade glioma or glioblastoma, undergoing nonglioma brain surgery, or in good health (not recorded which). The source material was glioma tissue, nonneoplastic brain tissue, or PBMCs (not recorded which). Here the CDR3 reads CASSLLWTGGYTEASF. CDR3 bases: TGTGCCAGCAGTTTATTGTGGACAGGGGGCTATACTGAAGCTTCCTTT.